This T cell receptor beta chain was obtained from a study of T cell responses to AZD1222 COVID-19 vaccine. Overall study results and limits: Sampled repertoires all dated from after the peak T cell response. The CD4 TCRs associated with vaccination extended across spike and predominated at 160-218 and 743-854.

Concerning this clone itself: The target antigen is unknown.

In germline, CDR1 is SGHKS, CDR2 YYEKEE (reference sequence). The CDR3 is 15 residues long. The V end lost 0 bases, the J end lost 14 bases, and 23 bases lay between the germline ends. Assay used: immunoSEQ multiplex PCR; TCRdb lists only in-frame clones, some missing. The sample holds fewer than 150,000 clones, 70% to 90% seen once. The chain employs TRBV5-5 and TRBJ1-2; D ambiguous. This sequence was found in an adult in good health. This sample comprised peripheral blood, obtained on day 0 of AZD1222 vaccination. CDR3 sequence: CASSLDFSPQAPGTF. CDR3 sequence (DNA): TGTGCCAGCAGCTTGGATTTCTCACCCCAGGCCCCAGGAACCTTC.